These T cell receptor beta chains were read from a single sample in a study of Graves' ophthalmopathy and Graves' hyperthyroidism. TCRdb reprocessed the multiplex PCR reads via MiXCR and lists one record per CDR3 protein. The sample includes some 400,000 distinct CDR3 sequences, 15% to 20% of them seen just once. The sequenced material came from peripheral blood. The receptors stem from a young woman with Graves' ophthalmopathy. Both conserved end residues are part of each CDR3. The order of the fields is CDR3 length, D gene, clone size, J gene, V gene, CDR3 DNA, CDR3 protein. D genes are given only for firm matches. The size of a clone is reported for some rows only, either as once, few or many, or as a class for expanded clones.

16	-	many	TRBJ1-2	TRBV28	TGTGCCAGCAGTCCCATTCGGACAGATCTTTCGTATGGCTACACCTTC	CASSPIRTDLSYGYTF
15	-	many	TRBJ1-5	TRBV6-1	TGTACCAGTTTCCGGGGCCACCTATTCAATCAGCCCCAGCATTTT	CTSFRGHLFNQPQHF
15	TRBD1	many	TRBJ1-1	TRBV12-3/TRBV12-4	TGTGCCAGCAGTACGACAGGGAGGGTGAACACTGAAGCTTTCTTT	CASSTTGRVNTEAFF
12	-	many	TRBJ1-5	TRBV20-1	TGCAGTGCTAGAGACCAGAATCAGTCCCAGCATTTT	CSARDQNQSQHF
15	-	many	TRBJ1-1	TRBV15	TGTGCCACCAGCTTGGACAGTCTTATGAACACTGAAGCTTTCTTT	CATSLDSLMNTEAFF
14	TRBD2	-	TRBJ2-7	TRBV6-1	TGTGCCAGCAGAGCCACTAGCGGGTTCTACGAGCAGTACTTC	CASRATSGFYEQYF
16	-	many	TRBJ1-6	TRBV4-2	TGTGCCAGCAGCCCCTTTGGAGTAGGGGTACATTCACCCCTCCACTTT	CASSPFGVGVHSPLHF
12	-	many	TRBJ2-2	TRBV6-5	TGTGCCGGCAGTTACCATCCCGTGGAGCTGTTTTTT	CAGSYHPVELFF
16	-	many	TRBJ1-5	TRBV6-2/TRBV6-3	TGTGCCAGCAGTCTAACCTCGGCCGCGCCCCTTAGGCCCCAGCATTTT	CASSLTSAAPLRPQHF
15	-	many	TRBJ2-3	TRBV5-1	TGCGCCAGCAGAAGGGGGGATTGGAGCACAGATACGCAGTATTTT	CASRRGDWSTDTQYF
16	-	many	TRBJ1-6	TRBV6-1	TGTGCCAGCAGTGTGACCCGCCCCGGCAGGAATTCACCCCTCCACTTT	CASSVTRPGRNSPLHF
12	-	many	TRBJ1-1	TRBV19	TGTGCCAGTAGTACCCCGCGGGGTGAAGCTTTCTTT	CASSTPRGEAFF
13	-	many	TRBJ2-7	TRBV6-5	TGTGCCAGCAGTTACTTCCTAGGGGGCGAGCAGTACTTC	CASSYFLGGEQYF
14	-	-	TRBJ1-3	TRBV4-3	TGCGCCAGCAGCCAAGCCCGAGGGGAAAACACCATATATTTT	CASSQARGENTIYF
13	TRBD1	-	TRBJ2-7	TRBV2	TGTGCCAGCAGGGAAAACAGGGGGCGGGAGCAGTACTTC	CASRENRGREQYF
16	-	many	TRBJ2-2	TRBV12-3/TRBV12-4	TGTGCCAGCAGTTTAGGGCGCCCCGCGATGACCGGGGAGCTGTTTTTT	CASSLGRPAMTGELFF
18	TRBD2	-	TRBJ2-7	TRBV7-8	TGTGCCAGCAGCTTAGGATTGCGTAGCGGGAGTAGCCTAGACGAGCAGTACTTC	CASSLGLRSGSSLDEQYF
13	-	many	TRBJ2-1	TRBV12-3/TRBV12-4	TGTGCCAGCAGTTCCGGTCCGGGGGATGAGCAGTTCTTC	CASSSGPGDEQFF
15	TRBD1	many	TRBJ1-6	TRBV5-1	TGCGCCAGCAGCTCGGGGACAGGGTTGGATTCACCCCTCCACTTT	CASSSGTGLDSPLHF
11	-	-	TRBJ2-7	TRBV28	TGTGCCAGCAGAAAAGCAAGGGAGCAGTACTTC	CASRKAREQYF
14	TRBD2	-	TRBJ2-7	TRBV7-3	TGTGCCAGCAGCCCCCTCGGGGGGGCCTCCGAGCAGTACTTC	CASSPLGGASEQYF
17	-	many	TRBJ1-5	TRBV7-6	TGTGCCAGCAGCGGGGGAGGACGACAAGATAGCAATCAGCCCCAGCATTTT	CASSGGGRQDSNQPQHF
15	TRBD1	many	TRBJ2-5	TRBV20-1	TGCAGTGCAGAGGGGACAGAGCCTTCCCAAGAGACCCAGTACTTC	CSAEGTEPSQETQYF
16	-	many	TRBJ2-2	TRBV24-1	TGTGCCACCAGTGAGCCCGGGCAGGGGCACACCGGGGAGCTGTTTTTT	CATSEPGQGHTGELFF
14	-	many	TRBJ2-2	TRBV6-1	TGTGCCAGTTGGGCGCTTCGGAACACCGGGGAGCTGTTTTTT	CASWALRNTGELFF
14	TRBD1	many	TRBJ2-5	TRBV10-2	TGCGCCAGCAGTGAACCTGACAGGGGGAAGACCCAGTACTTC	CASSEPDRGKTQYF
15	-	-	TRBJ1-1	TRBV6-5	TGCGCCAGCAGTTACTCGGGCAGGGATTACACTGAAGCTTTCTTT	CASSYSGRDYTEAFF
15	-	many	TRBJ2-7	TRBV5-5	TGTGCCAGCAGCTTGGCCCCAGGGGATTTCTACGAGCAGTACTTC	CASSLAPGDFYEQYF
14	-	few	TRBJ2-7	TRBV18	TGTGCCAGCTCACAGGACAGCTTGTCCTACGAGCAGTACTTC	CASSQDSLSYEQYF
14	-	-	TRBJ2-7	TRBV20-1	TGCAGTGCTAGAGAGGACGAAGGTTCCTACGAGCAGTACTTC	CSAREDEGSYEQYF
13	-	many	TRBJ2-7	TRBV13	TGTGCCAGCAGCTCCATGCCGCGGGGTGAGCAGTACTTC	CASSSMPRGEQYF
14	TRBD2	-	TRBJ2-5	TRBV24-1	TGTGCCACCAGGGGTACTAGCGGGGAAGAGACCCAGTACTTC	CATRGTSGEETQYF
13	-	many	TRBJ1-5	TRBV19	TGTGCCAGTACCGCCTCGTGGGATCAGCCCCAGCATTTT	CASTASWDQPQHF
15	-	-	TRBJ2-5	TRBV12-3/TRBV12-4	TGTGCCAGCACTCCTAGCGTGAGTTGGAAGGAGACCCAGTACTTC	CASTPSVSWKETQYF
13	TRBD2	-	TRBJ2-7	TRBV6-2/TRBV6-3	TGTGCCAGCAGACTAGCGGGAGTGGTCGAGCAGTACTTC	CASRLAGVVEQYF
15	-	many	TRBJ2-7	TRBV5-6	TGTGCCAGCAGCTACAGGGTAGCGGGCTCCTACGAGCAGTACTTC	CASSYRVAGSYEQYF
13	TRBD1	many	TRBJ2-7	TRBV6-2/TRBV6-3	TGTGCCAGCAGAGGACAGGGTTCCTACGAGCAGTACTTC	CASRGQGSYEQYF
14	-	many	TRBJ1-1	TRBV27	TGTGCCAGCAGTTTAAACGGGATCAACACTGAAGCTTTCTTT	CASSLNGINTEAFF
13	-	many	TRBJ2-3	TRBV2	TGTGCCAGCAGTGAGGGACGCACAGATACGCAGTATTTT	CASSEGRTDTQYF
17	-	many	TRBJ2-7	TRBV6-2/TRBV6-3	TGTGCCAGCAGTTACCCTACCAGGGGAAGGTCCTCCTACGAGCAGTACTTC	CASSYPTRGRSSYEQYF
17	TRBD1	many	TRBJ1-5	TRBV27	TGTGCCAGCAGTCGTGGGACAGCTTCTCTTAGCAATCAGCCCCAGCATTTT	CASSRGTASLSNQPQHF
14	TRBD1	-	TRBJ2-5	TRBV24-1	TGTGCCACCAGTGAACCGGGACAGGCAGAGACCCAGTACTTC	CATSEPGQAETQYF
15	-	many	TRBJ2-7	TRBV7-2	TGTGCCAGCAGCTTAGGGGTTAGGGGCGGGTACGAGCAGTACTTC	CASSLGVRGGYEQYF
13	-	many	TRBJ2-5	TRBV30	TGTGCCTGGAGTCCGGGTTGGCAAGAGACCCAGTACTTC	CAWSPGWQETQYF
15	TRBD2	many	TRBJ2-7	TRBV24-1	TGTGCCACCAGTGATGGTCAGGGACTATCCTACGAGCAGTACTTC	CATSDGQGLSYEQYF
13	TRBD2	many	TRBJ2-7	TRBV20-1	TGCAGTCCCGGTTCGGGAGGAACCTACGAGCAGTACTTC	CSPGSGGTYEQYF
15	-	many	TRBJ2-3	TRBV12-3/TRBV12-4	TGTGCCAGCCATAGACCCTACCCTAGCACAGATACGCAGTATTTT	CASHRPYPSTDTQYF
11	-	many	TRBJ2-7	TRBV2	TGTGCCAGCAGCCCTGTCTACGAGCAGTACTTC	CASSPVYEQYF
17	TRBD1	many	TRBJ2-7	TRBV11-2	TGTGCCAGCAGCCCTTGGGGGCGACAGGGTGTGGTCTACGAGCAGTACTTC	CASSPWGRQGVVYEQYF
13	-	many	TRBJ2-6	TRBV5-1	TGCGCCAGCGGATTGACTGGGGCCAACGTCCTGACTTTC	CASGLTGANVLTF
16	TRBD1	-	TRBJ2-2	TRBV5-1	TGCGCCAGCAGCTTGGCGGGGACAGGGGCCCCCGGGGAGCTGTTTTTT	CASSLAGTGAPGELFF
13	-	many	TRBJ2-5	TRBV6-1	TGTGCCAGCAGTGAAGCGCAAGGGGAGACCCAGTACTTC	CASSEAQGETQYF
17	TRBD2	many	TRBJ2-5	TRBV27	TGTGCCAGCAGTCCCTGGACTAGCGGGGGGCCGGAAGAGACCCAGTACTTC	CASSPWTSGGPEETQYF
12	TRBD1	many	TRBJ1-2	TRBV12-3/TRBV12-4	TGTGCCAGCAGGGACAGGGGCTATGGCTACACCTTC	CASRDRGYGYTF
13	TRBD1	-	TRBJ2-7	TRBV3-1	TGTGCCAGCAGCCCACCGACAGGGCTCGAGCAGTACTTC	CASSPPTGLEQYF
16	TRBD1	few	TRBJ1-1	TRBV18	TGTGCCAGCTCTCGGGACAGGACAGAAATGAACACTGAAGCTTTCTTT	CASSRDRTEMNTEAFF
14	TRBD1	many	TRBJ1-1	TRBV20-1	TGCAGTGCTAGAGATTACAGGGGGACGAGTGAAGCTTTCTTT	CSARDYRGTSEAFF
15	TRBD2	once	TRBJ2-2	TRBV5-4	TGTGCCAGCAGCTCAACACAACTAGCGACCGGGGAGCTGTTTTTT	CASSSTQLATGELFF
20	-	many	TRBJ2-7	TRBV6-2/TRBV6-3	TGTGCCAGCAGTTCCCTCTCTGGCGGATTACGGGGAGACTTCTCCTACGAGCAGTACTTC	CASSSLSGGLRGDFSYEQYF